The 6 T cell receptor beta chains presented below share a single source sample, sequenced in a study of T-cell memory formation after mild COVID-19 (dated by TCRdb to about 2021). Receptor amplification or capture employed 5' RACE. The data were produced on an Illumina NovaSeq 6000. Using fastp at Q25 and MiXCR, TCRdb reprocessed the public reads and kept productive beta chains. A single entry per CDR3 protein holds the most common genes and DNA from its merged rows. Within this sample are hundreds of thousands of distinct CDR3 sequences, with about an eighth of them counted one time only. In total, the top ten clones hold 22% of the sample. The sequenced material came from PBMCs or a T cell subset sorted from them (not recorded which). The receptors derive from a man younger than 35 who had mild COVID-19 (a few samples of this study predate the infection). The sample titles of this study are shuffled in the database, so cell type and time point are left out; the donor was told from shared clones.

This clonotype was observed many times. The chain has TRBV4-2 and TRBJ2-5, with D unclear. Trimming took off 0 bases at V and 3 bases at J, with 11 bases between the two ends. This CDR3 region has 15 residues. Germline V gene sequence: CDR1 LGHNA, CDR2 YNFKEQ. DNA of the CDR3: TGTGCCAGCAGCCAAGACCCAGGAAACAAAGAGACCCAGTACTTC. Translated: CASSQDPGNKETQYF.

This clonotype has more than one count but fewer than ten. V usage is TRBV5-1 and J usage is TRBJ1-6; the D gene is possibly TRBD1 (5 bases). The CDR3 is made up of 13 amino acids. Per the germline V gene, CDR1 is SGHRS and CDR2 is YFSETQ. V shed 3 bases and J shed 8 bases, with 9 bases lying between them. CDR3 in DNA: TGCGCCAGCAGCTGGACAACAGATTCACCCCTCCACTTT. Its protein is CASSWTTDSPLHF.

This clonotype came up a few times. The V gene is TRBV5-4, the J gene TRBJ1-2, with D tentatively TRBD1 (6 bases). Per the germline V gene, CDR1 is SGHNT and CDR2 is YYREEE (reference sequence). V lost 5 bases and J lost 4, with 18 bases in between. The CDR3 is 15 amino acids. In nucleotides, the CDR3 is TGTGCCAGCAGTGAAACAGGGTCGGGTAGCTATGGCTACACCTTC. The encoded protein is CASSETGSGSYGYTF.

This clonotype was observed a handful of times. The chain is built from TRBV7-9 and TRBJ2-5; D may be TRBD2 (5 bases). V lost 0 bases, J lost 5 bases, and 13 bases lay in between. In germline, CDR1 is SEHNR, CDR2 FQNEAQ (reference sequence). This CDR3 region has 15 residues. CDR3 loop: CASSLAEFGMETQYF. CDR3 DNA: TGTGCCAGCAGCTTAGCGGAATTCGGGATGGAGACCCAGTACTTC.

This clonotype came up many times. The chain carries TRBV7-2 and TRBJ2-3, with 7 bases identical to TRBD2. CDR1 and CDR2 (germline): SGHTA, FQGNSA. The CDR3 spans 15 residues. The J segment lost 8 bases and the V segment lost 5 bases, leaving 13 bases of the junction unmatched. In DNA, the CDR3 is TGTGCCAGCAGCGTCGCCCCGACCCGGGAGGCTACGCAGTATTTT. It translates to CASSVAPTREATQYF. Supplemented by reference TRBV7-2 and TRBJ2-3, the full variable domain reads GAGVSQSPSNKVTEKGKDVELRCDPISGHTALYWYRQSLGQGLEFLIYFQGNSAPDKSGLPSDRFSAERTGGSVSTLTIQRTQQEDSAVYLCASSVAPTREATQYFGPGTRLTVL.

The chain uses TRBV13 and TRBJ2-7, with a possible D match to TRBD1 (5 bases). V was clipped by 4 bases and J by 2 bases, with 24 bases between them. Germline CDR1 reads PRHDT; CDR2 reads FYEKMQ (reference sequence). The CDR3 length is 18 residues. CDR3 protein: CASSSRLAGPLYPYEQYF. CDR3 DNA sequence: TGTGCCAGCAGCTCCAGGTTAGCAGGGCCCCTGTACCCCTACGAGCAGTACTTC.